The rows below give T cell receptor beta chains drawn from one sample of a study of blood T cells in healthy people across ages. TCRdb recomputed calls from the 5' RACE reads with MiXCR, one row per CDR3 protein. The sample lists about 800,000 distinct CDR3 sequences, around 25% occurring once. The sample also formed part of further work on T cells of mothers and their children.

The sequencing input was blood. All receptors derive from a boy younger than 18 in good health. Both conserved end residues are part of each CDR3. The D gene is left open where the match is weak. Clone sizes are given selectively: once, few, many, or a class where the clone is expanded.

J: TRBJ1-2; V: TRBV12-3/TRBV12-4; length: 15; size: -; D: TRBD1; DNA: TGTGCCAGCAGTCCAACGGGACAGATAAGTTATGGCTACACCTTC; CDR3: CASSPTGQISYGYTF
J: TRBJ2-2; V: TRBV21-1; length: 14; size: -; D: -; DNA: TGTGCCAGCAGCAAAGTTGGCGACACCGGGGAGCTGTTTTTT; CDR3: CASSKVGDTGELFF
J: TRBJ2-7; V: TRBV11-2; length: 15; size: many; D: -; DNA: TGTGCCAGCAGCTTAGGCCGTGGGCTAGACTACGAGCAGTACTTC; CDR3: CASSLGRGLDYEQYF
J: TRBJ2-4; V: TRBV2; length: 13; size: few; D: TRBD2; DNA: TGTGCCAGCCTCAGGGAGGGGACAAACATTCAGTACTTC; CDR3: CASLREGTNIQYF
J: TRBJ2-2; V: TRBV27; length: 13; size: few; D: TRBD2; DNA: TGTGCCAGCATAGGACTAGCCACCGGGGAGCTGTTTTTT; CDR3: CASIGLATGELFF
J: TRBJ2-1; V: TRBV20-1; length: 15; size: once; D: -; DNA: TGCAGTGCTAGTAAGCGTGCCGTCTCCTACAATGAGCAGTTCTTC; CDR3: CSASKRAVSYNEQFF
J: TRBJ1-1; V: TRBV7-2; length: 18; size: few; D: -; DNA: TGTGCCAGCAGCTTAGCCGGGACATTGTTCTCGTCGAACACTGAAGCTTTCTTT; CDR3: CASSLAGTLFSSNTEAFF
J: TRBJ2-6; V: TRBV29-1; length: 15; size: -; D: -; DNA: TGCAGCGTTGAAGTCCCCCGGACTGGGGCCAACGTCCTGACTTTC; CDR3: CSVEVPRTGANVLTF
J: TRBJ2-1; V: TRBV28; length: 14; size: few; D: -; DNA: TGTGCCAGCAGTTTGCGGGGAGGTCGCTATGAGCAGTTCTTC; CDR3: CASSLRGGRYEQFF
J: TRBJ2-3; V: TRBV20-1; length: 18; size: few; D: TRBD2; DNA: TGCAGTGCTAGTTTGCTAGCGGGGGGGCCGGTCGGCACAGATACGCAGTATTTT; CDR3: CSASLLAGGPVGTDTQYF
J: TRBJ2-7; V: TRBV6-5; length: 15; size: few; D: TRBD1; DNA: TGTGCCAGCAGTTACGGGACAGGCAGCTCCTACGAGCAGTACTTC; CDR3: CASSYGTGSSYEQYF
J: TRBJ2-5; V: TRBV4-3; length: 17; size: -; D: TRBD2; DNA: TGCGCCAGCAGCGAGTCAGGGGCGGGAGGATGGCAAGAGACCCAGTACTTC; CDR3: CASSESGAGGWQETQYF
J: TRBJ2-7; V: TRBV7-2; length: 14; size: few; D: TRBD2; DNA: TGTGCCAGCAGCTTTAGCGGGAGGAGGTACGAGCAGTACTTC; CDR3: CASSFSGRRYEQYF
J: TRBJ2-7; V: TRBV27; length: 14; size: -; D: TRBD1; DNA: TGTGCCAGCAGTTCGGGACAGGGGGCGTGGGAGCAGTACTTC; CDR3: CASSSGQGAWEQYF
J: TRBJ2-7; V: TRBV6-7; length: 13; size: -; D: -; DNA: TGTGCCAGCAGACAACAACAGGTCTACGAGCAGTACTTC; CDR3: CASRQQQVYEQYF
J: TRBJ1-2; V: TRBV7-8; length: 16; size: few; D: -; DNA: TGTGCCAGCAGCTTATTGGCAGGTTCGGCTAACTATGGCTACACCTTC; CDR3: CASSLLAGSANYGYTF
J: TRBJ2-1; V: TRBV7-6; length: 16; size: -; D: TRBD2; DNA: TGTGCCAGCAGCCTTCACGGGGGGGCCTCCTACAATGAGCAGTTCTTC; CDR3: CASSLHGGASYNEQFF
J: TRBJ1-6; V: TRBV15; length: 15; size: few; D: TRBD1; DNA: TGTGCCACCAGCAGAGATCGGGACAGAAATTCACCCCTCCACTTT; CDR3: CATSRDRDRNSPLHF